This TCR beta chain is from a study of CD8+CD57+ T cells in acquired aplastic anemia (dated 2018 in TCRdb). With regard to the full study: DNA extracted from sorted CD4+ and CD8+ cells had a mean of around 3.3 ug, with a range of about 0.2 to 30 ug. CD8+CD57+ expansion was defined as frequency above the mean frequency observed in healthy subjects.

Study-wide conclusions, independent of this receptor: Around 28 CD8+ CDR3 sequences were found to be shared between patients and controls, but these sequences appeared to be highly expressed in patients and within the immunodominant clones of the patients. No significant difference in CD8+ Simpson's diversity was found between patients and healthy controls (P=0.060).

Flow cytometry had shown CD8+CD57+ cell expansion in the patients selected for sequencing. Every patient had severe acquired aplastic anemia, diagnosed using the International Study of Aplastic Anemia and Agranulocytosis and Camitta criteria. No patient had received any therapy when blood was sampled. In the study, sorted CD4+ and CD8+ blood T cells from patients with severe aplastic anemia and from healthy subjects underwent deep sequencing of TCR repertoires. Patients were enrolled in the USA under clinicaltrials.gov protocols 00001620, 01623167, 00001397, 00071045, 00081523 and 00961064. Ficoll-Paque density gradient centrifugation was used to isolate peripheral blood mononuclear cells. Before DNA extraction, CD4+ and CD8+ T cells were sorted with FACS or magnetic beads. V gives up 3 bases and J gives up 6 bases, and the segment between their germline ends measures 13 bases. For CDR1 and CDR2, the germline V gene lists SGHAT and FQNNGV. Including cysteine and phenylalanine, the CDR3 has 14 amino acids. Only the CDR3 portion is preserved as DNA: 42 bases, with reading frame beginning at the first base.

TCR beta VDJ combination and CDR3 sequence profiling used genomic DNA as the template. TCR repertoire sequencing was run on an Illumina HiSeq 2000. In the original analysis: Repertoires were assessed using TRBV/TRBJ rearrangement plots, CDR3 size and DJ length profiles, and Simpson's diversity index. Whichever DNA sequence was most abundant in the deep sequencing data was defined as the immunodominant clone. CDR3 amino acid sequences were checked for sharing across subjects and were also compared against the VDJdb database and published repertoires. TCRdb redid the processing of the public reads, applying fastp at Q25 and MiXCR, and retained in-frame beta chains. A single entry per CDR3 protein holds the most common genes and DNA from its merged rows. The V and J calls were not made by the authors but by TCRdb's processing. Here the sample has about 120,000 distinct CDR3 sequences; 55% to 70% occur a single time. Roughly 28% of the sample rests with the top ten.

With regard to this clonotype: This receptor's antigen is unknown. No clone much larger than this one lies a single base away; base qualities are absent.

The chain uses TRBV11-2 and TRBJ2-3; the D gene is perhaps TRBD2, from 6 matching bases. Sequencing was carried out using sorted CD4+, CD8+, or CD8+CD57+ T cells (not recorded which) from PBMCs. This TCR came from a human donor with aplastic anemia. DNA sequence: TGTGCCAGCAGCTTGGATGCGGGGTTGGATACGCAGTATTTT. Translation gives CASSLDAGLDTQYF.